Listed below are T cell receptor beta chains from one sample, sequenced in a study of cytomegalovirus exposure and HLA in healthy donors. The data were produced by immunoSEQ multiplex PCR, yet TCRdb's version contains in-frame clones alone and is incomplete. This sample has fewer than 70,000 clones, with about 73% found just once. The specimen sequenced was PBMCs. These receptors all come from a woman in her 30s in good health and CMV-seronegative. Both conserved end residues are part of each CDR3. Fields, in order: CDR3 DNA, CDR3 protein, D gene, clone size, J gene, V gene. D genes are given only for firm matches. Only part of the rows carry a size: once, few, many, or a class if the clone is expanded.

DNA: TGTGCCAGCAGCTGGACTAGCGGGGGGCCCGGGGAGCTGTTTTTT
CDR3: CASSWTSGGPGELFF
D: TRBD2
size: -
J: TRBJ2-2
V: TRBV7-9

DNA: TGCGCCAGCAGCCAAGTTGCTTCCGTGGTAGCGGGGGGCTCGAACACCGGGGAGCTGTTTTTT
CDR3: CASSQVASVVAGGSNTGELFF
D: TRBD2
size: -
J: TRBJ2-2
V: TRBV4-3

DNA: TGTGCCAGTAGTACACAGGACAGGGGGCGTATTCAGCCCCAGCATTTT
CDR3: CASSTQDRGRIQPQHF
D: TRBD1
size: few
J: TRBJ1-5
V: TRBV19

DNA: TGTGCCAGTACCGCCCTACCTGACACTGAAGCTTTCTTT
CDR3: CASTALPDTEAFF
D: -
size: few
J: TRBJ1-1
V: TRBV19

DNA: TGTGCCAGCAGTCGGGACAGGAGGACCTACGAGCAGTACTTC
CDR3: CASSRDRRTYEQYF
D: TRBD1
size: -
J: TRBJ2-7
V: TRBV6-6

DNA: TGTGCCAGCTCACCAAGCAGGGATAACTATGGCTACACCTTC
CDR3: CASSPSRDNYGYTF
D: -
size: -
J: TRBJ1-2
V: TRBV18

DNA: TGTGCCAGCAGCGTTAGCGGGGAGGGGTCTCCCTACGAGCAGTACTTC
CDR3: CASSVSGEGSPYEQYF
D: TRBD2
size: -
J: TRBJ2-7
V: TRBV9

DNA: TGTGCCAGTAGTATAAGTGGAGACGAGCAGTACTTC
CDR3: CASSISGDEQYF
D: -
size: -
J: TRBJ2-7
V: TRBV19

DNA: TGTGCCAGCAGCTTGAGTCTAGGGAGGGCTTTCTTT
CDR3: CASSLSLGRAFF
D: -
size: -
J: TRBJ1-1
V: TRBV5-6

DNA: TGTGCCAGCAGTGAAACATGGGCTCACTATAATTCACCCCTCCACTTT
CDR3: CASSETWAHYNSPLHF
D: -
size: -
J: TRBJ1-6
V: TRBV2

DNA: TGTGCCAGCAGTGCCGAGAACACAGATACGCAGTATTTT
CDR3: CASSAENTDTQYF
D: -
size: -
J: TRBJ2-3
V: TRBV2

DNA: TGTGCCAGCAGCCTCTCTTTACGGGCGGGGGGGGAGCTGTTTTTT
CDR3: CASSLSLRAGGELFF
D: -
size: -
J: TRBJ2-2
V: TRBV9

DNA: TGCAGCGTTTCAGGGACTGGGGCCAACGTCCTGACTTTC
CDR3: CSVSGTGANVLTF
D: -
size: -
J: TRBJ2-6
V: TRBV29-1

DNA: TGCGCCAGCAGCTTGGATGGGCAGCCGAACACTGAAGCTTTCTTT
CDR3: CASSLDGQPNTEAFF
D: -
size: -
J: TRBJ1-1
V: TRBV5-1

DNA: TGTGCCAGCAGCTCTCTAGCGGGGGGCACAGATACGCAGTATTTT
CDR3: CASSSLAGGTDTQYF
D: TRBD2
size: -
J: TRBJ2-3
V: TRBV7-3

DNA: TGTGCCAGTAGGGGGGGCTACGAGCAGTACTTC
CDR3: CASRGGYEQYF
D: -
size: -
J: TRBJ2-7
V: TRBV19

DNA: TGCGCCAGCAGCCAAGGGATAACAGGGGGCACAGATACGCAGTATTTT
CDR3: CASSQGITGGTDTQYF
D: TRBD1
size: few
J: TRBJ2-3
V: TRBV4-3

DNA: TGTGCCAGCAGCCTACTACAGGGGTTTGGAGAGACCCAGTACTTC
CDR3: CASSLLQGFGETQYF
D: TRBD1
size: few
J: TRBJ2-5
V: TRBV9

DNA: TGTGCCAGCAGCAAAGCGCGCTCGGGAACCTTC
CDR3: CASSKARSGTF
D: -
size: -
J: TRBJ1-2
V: TRBV21-1

DNA: TGTGCCAGCACGAACCAGGGTTCGAACAATGAGCAGTTCTTC
CDR3: CASTNQGSNNEQFF
D: -
size: -
J: TRBJ2-1
V: TRBV11-2

DNA: TGTGCCAGCAGCTTACGCGGGGGACTCCAAGAGACCCAGTACTTC
CDR3: CASSLRGGLQETQYF
D: TRBD2
size: -
J: TRBJ2-5
V: TRBV7-9

DNA: TGTGCCAGCAGTTTAGAGGTCGGGACAGGGGGCGGAGGAGATACGCAGTATTTT
CDR3: CASSLEVGTGGGGDTQYF
D: TRBD1
size: -
J: TRBJ2-3
V: TRBV28

DNA: TGTGCCAGCAGCTCAGACAGGAGTAATTCACCCCTCCACTTT
CDR3: CASSSDRSNSPLHF
D: -
size: once
J: TRBJ1-6
V: TRBV7-9

DNA: TGTGCCAGTAGTGTGACAGGGGGTAACTATGGCTACACCTTC
CDR3: CASSVTGGNYGYTF
D: TRBD1
size: -
J: TRBJ1-2
V: TRBV19

DNA: TGTGCCAGCAGCCTGAGCGGGGGGCGGTACGAGCAGTACTTC
CDR3: CASSLSGGRYEQYF
D: TRBD2
size: -
J: TRBJ2-7
V: TRBV7-9

DNA: TGTGCCAGCAGCCCACAGGGGGCGTCGAGCAATCAGCCCCAGCATTTT
CDR3: CASSPQGASSNQPQHF
D: TRBD1
size: -
J: TRBJ1-5
V: TRBV7-2

DNA: TGTGCCAGCATGGGACAGGGGGCCAAAAACATTCAGTACTTC
CDR3: CASMGQGAKNIQYF
D: TRBD1
size: -
J: TRBJ2-4
V: TRBV2

DNA: TGTGCCAGTAGTATGGGTGGCAGGGGCGTCCAAGAGACCCAGTACTTC
CDR3: CASSMGGRGVQETQYF
D: -
size: -
J: TRBJ2-5
V: TRBV19

DNA: TGTGCCAGCAGCTTAACCACAGGGGGCACTGAAGCTTTCTTT
CDR3: CASSLTTGGTEAFF
D: TRBD1
size: -
J: TRBJ1-1
V: TRBV7-3

DNA: TGTGCCAGCAGGAAGGGAGGTGAAGAGACCCAGTACTTC
CDR3: CASRKGGEETQYF
D: -
size: -
J: TRBJ2-5
V: TRBV19

DNA: TGCGCCAGCAGCCGAATACTAGCCATGGGTGAGCCGAAAAACATTCAGTACTTC
CDR3: CASSRILAMGEPKNIQYF
D: -
size: few
J: TRBJ2-4
V: TRBV4-3

DNA: TGTGCCAGCAGCTTAGCCGTCAGGGCTCCAGGAAACACCATATATTTT
CDR3: CASSLAVRAPGNTIYF
D: -
size: -
J: TRBJ1-3
V: TRBV7-2

DNA: TGCAGCGTTGAAGATTGGGGACAGGGGCCAGATACGCAGTATTTT
CDR3: CSVEDWGQGPDTQYF
D: TRBD1
size: -
J: TRBJ2-3
V: TRBV29-1

DNA: TGTGCCAGCTCACGGACAGGGGACAATCAGCCCCAGCATTTT
CDR3: CASSRTGDNQPQHF
D: TRBD1
size: -
J: TRBJ1-5
V: TRBV18

DNA: TGTGCCAGCAGCTTGGTTCCAGGGGGGAATCAGCCCCAGCATTTT
CDR3: CASSLVPGGNQPQHF
D: TRBD1
size: few
J: TRBJ1-5
V: TRBV5-5

DNA: TGTGCCAGCAGTCCCACCCAGAGCGGGGGGATCTCTAGCACAGATACGCAGTATTTT
CDR3: CASSPTQSGGISSTDTQYF
D: TRBD2
size: few
J: TRBJ2-3
V: TRBV27

DNA: TGTGCCAGCAGTGAATCGGGTTCACCCCTCCACTTT
CDR3: CASSESGSPLHF
D: -
size: -
J: TRBJ1-6
V: TRBV25-1

DNA: TGTGCCAGCAGTTACTCGTTCCAGGGCAGAAATTCACCCCTCCACTTT
CDR3: CASSYSFQGRNSPLHF
D: -
size: once
J: TRBJ1-6
V: TRBV6-5

DNA: TGTGCCAGCAGCTTTAGCGGGAGGGGTCGTTCCTATAATTCACCCCTCCACTTT
CDR3: CASSFSGRGRSYNSPLHF
D: -
size: -
J: TRBJ1-6
V: TRBV7-2